Shown below are 8 T cell receptor beta chains from a single sample sequenced in a study of identical twins. One entry per CDR3 protein, called by TCRdb with MiXCR from the 5' RACE reads. The top ten clones hold about 3% of a sample with a few hundred thousand distinct CDR3 sequences, around 8% of them seen once. These data are also associated with another study on yellow fever vaccine responses in identical twins.

Sequencing was performed on CD8+ T cells sorted from blood. All receptors derive from a woman aged 18-29 years in good health.

This clonotype was seen a few times. V gene TRBV7-2 combines with J gene TRBJ1-1, with D uncertain. The ends were cut back, 2 bases at V and 0 bases at J, with 10 bases in the middle. Germline V CDR1 and CDR2: SGHTA, FQGNSA. The CDR3 is 15 amino acids. The CDR3 region is CASSLRGFMNTEAFF. The CDR3 DNA follows: TGTGCCAGCAGCTTAAGAGGGTTCATGAACACTGAAGCTTTCTTT.

This clonotype was observed at least ten times. The CDR3 DNA sequence: TGTGCCAGCAGCCCCGGCGGGGTCGAGACCCAGTACTTC. It codes for CASSPGGVETQYF. The chain joins TRBV7-9 to TRBJ2-5, with D possibly being TRBD2 (6 bases). Trimming removed 5 bases at V and 5 bases at J, with 12 bases between. The CDR3 has 13 amino acids. CDR1 and CDR2 (germline): SEHNR, FQNEAQ (reference sequence).

This clonotype showed up just a few times. V usage is TRBV28 and J usage is TRBJ1-2; D is perhaps TRBD1 (5 bases). CDR1 and CDR2 (germline): MDHEN, SYDVKM. CDR3 length: 15 residues. Trimming removed 6 bases from V and 2 bases from J, with 16 bases in between. As DNA, the CDR3 is TGTGCCAGCAGGTTCACCGGGACCGCAAACTATGGCTACACCTTC. It specifies CASRFTGTANYGYTF.

This clonotype appeared a few times. V is TRBV3-1 and J is TRBJ1-1; tentative D call: TRBD1 (6 bases). Germline V CDR1 and CDR2: LGHDT, YNNKEL (reference sequence). The ends were cut back, 4 bases at V and 6 bases at J, with 15 bases in the middle. The CDR3 spans 14 residues. The CDR3 loop is CASSPYTGRSEAFF. The CDR3 DNA follows: TGTGCCAGCAGCCCTTACACAGGGCGGTCTGAAGCTTTCTTT.

Many counts were recorded for this clonotype. This sequence joins TRBV12-3 or TRBV12-4 and TRBJ2-3; D might be TRBD2 (6 bases). With 4 bases removed from V and 9 bases from J, the gap between germline ends came to 11 bases. This CDR3 spans 12 amino acids. DNA of the CDR3: TGTGCCAGCAGTTGGAGGAGGGACACGCAGTATTTT. Its translation: CASSWRRDTQYF.

This clonotype was recorded at least ten times. The J gene is TRBJ2-1, the V gene TRBV28; TRBD2 is a possible D gene (7 bases). V lost 5 bases and J lost 7, with 21 bases in between. Germline V gives CDR1 MDHEN, CDR2 SYDVKM. The CDR3 is 16 amino acids. This chain's CDR3 is CASSQYRDYLGNEQFF. CDR3 in DNA: TGTGCCAGCAGTCAATACAGGGACTATCTGGGGAATGAGCAGTTCTTC.

The rearrangement links TRBV28 to TRBJ2-5, with a possible D match to TRBD1 (6 bases). Trimming removed 5 bases from V and 1 base from J, with 17 bases in between. Germline CDR1 reads MDHEN; CDR2 reads SYDVKM. The CDR3 runs to 16 residues. CDR3 in DNA: TGTGCCAGCAGTGAGGGTGGACAGATCCTCCAAGAGACCCAGTACTTC. Protein sequence: CASSEGGQILQETQYF.

This clonotype has just a few counts. V and J are TRBV6-5 and TRBJ2-7; D is ambiguous. Germline V gene sequence: CDR1 MNHEY, CDR2 SVGAGI. This CDR3 region has 14 residues. Trimming left V 5 bases short and J 2 bases short, with 13 bases between. The CDR3: CASSNGHFPYEQYF. The DNA for the CDR3 is TGTGCCAGCAGTAACGGGCACTTTCCCTACGAGCAGTACTTC.